This TCR beta chain is drawn from a study of long-term antiretroviral therapy in people with HIV. Study-wide background: About a decade before 2015, the earliest samples were taken when ART was typically delayed.

Note on this clone: Its target is unknown.

Germline values: CDR1 ENHRY, CDR2 SYGVKD. CDR3 length: 14 residues. The V and J ends lost 6 bases and 1 base, in that order; junction bases with no gene match: 5. Running of the v3.0 immunoSEQ assay took place at survey level. Sequenced by immunoSEQ multiplex PCR; TCRdb stores in-frame clones only, minus some. The sample lists about 24,000 clones, approximately 83% seen once, with around 15% in the top ten. Broader study findings: With ART, diversity went up but was still lower than in transplant donor controls.

Here the sequenced sample was unsorted PBMCs, taken just over 4.2 years after starting antiretroviral therapy. The gene calls are TRBV10-3 and TRBJ1-2, with TRBD1 matching over 7 bases. This receptor was obtained from a man between 25 and 39 years old with HIV. The CDR3 loop reads CAISRDRINYGYTF. For the CDR3, the DNA is TGTGCCATCAGCCGGGACAGAATTAACTATGGCTACACCTTC.